Below, 19 T cell receptor beta chains from the same sample are listed, as sequenced in a study of T cells in Graves' hyperthyroidism and ophthalmopathy (dated by TCRdb to between 2019 and 2020). The method behind the library was multiplex PCR. Sequenced on an Illumina HiSeq 2000. The TCR beta CDR3 regions were amplified from the RNA transcripts. A first-round RT-PCR of the TCR CDR3 used the HTBI primer set with the Qiagen OneStep RT-PCR kit. The public reads were run again by TCRdb, first through fastp at Q25 and then through MiXCR, and only productive beta chains were kept. Entries are consolidated by CDR3 protein sequence, retaining the most common genes and DNA. The sample table contains approximately 640,000 distinct CDR3 sequences; only one count was recorded for around 15% of them. The top ten hold over 3.5% of the sample. Sequenced input: blood. Receptors were obtained from a woman between 25 and 40 years old with Graves' hyperthyroidism.

This clonotype was counted many times. The rearrangement joins TRBV7-2 to TRBJ2-5; 7 bases agree with TRBD1. The CDR3 spans 15 residues. The germline gives CDR1 SGHTA, CDR2 FQGNSA. The J segment lost 5 bases and the V segment lost 4 bases, leaving 10 bases of the junction unmatched. The CDR3 DNA follows: TGTGCCAGCAGCTCAAACACAGGGGTCGGGGAGACCCAGTACTTC. This encodes CASSSNTGVGETQYF.

This clonotype was seen ten or more times. The chain links TRBV2 to TRBJ1-1, with TRBD1 identical over 11 bases. After removal of 6 bases from V and 6 bases from J, the junction contained 9 bases not matched to a gene. Germline V gene lookup returns CDR1 SNHLY and CDR2 FYNNEI. There are 15 residues in the CDR3. The CDR3 nucleotides are TGTGCCAGCAGACGGACAGGGGGCGGGATCGCTGAAGCTTTCTTT. The encoded protein is CASRRTGGGIAEAFF.

This clonotype was seen ten or more times. The gene calls are TRBV27 and TRBJ2-7, with a weak D call TRBD2 (5 bases). V was trimmed by 3 bases and J by 3 bases, leaving 12 bases between them. The germline V gene has CDR1 MNHEY and CDR2 SMNVEV (reference sequence). The CDR3 contains 14 residues. For the CDR3, the DNA is TGTGCCAGCAGTTTTGAAGGGAGAGACTACGAGCAGTACTTC. Translating it yields CASSFEGRDYEQYF.

This clonotype was observed many times. The genes are TRBV18 and TRBJ1-2; D is uncertain. Germline CDR1 KGHSH, CDR2 LQKENI. This CDR3 region has 14 residues. With 6 bases removed from V and 4 bases from J, the gap between germline ends came to 15 bases. The CDR3 DNA is TGTGCCAGCTCGTCCGTGCCGGGAGGCTATGGCTACACCTTC. As protein: CASSSVPGGYGYTF.

The sample holds many counts of this clonotype. The chain is built from TRBV20-1 and TRBJ2-5; 9 bases are a match to TRBD1. J gave up 5 bases and V 5 bases, and 15 bases lay outside the gene matches. The CDR3 spans 16 residues. Germline-derived CDR1 and CDR2 are DFQATT and SNEGSKA (reference sequence). The CDR3 nucleotides are TGCAGTGCTCCCTCTTTGACAGGGGGTGGGACGGAGACCCAGTACTTC. Amino acids: CSAPSLTGGGTETQYF.

The rearrangement uses TRBV5-6 and TRBJ2-1, with D perhaps matching TRBD2 (5 bases). CDR1 is SGHDT, CDR2 YYEEEE, per germline. The V end was cut by 0 bases, the J end by 9 bases, with 10 bases between. The CDR3 runs to 13 residues. The CDR3 is CASSLGSGSEQFF. The CDR3 DNA is TGTGCCAGCAGCTTGGGTTCGGGGTCTGAGCAGTTCTTC.

In this sample, this clonotype turned up a few times. J is TRBJ1-6 and V is TRBV20-1; TRBD1 aligns across 7 bases. CDR1 DFQATT and CDR2 SNEGSKA come from the germline V gene (reference sequence). The trim removed 4 bases at V and 6 bases at J, leaving 9 bases unmatched. CDR3 size: 15 residues. For the CDR3, the DNA is TGCAGTGCTAAGGGAGCCGGGACAGTTAATTCACCCCTCCACTTT. Protein product: CSAKGAGTVNSPLHF.

This clonotype was seen at least ten times. This sequence joins TRBV28 and TRBJ2-7; D might be TRBD1 or TRBD2, each matching 5 bases. The germline V gene encodes CDR1 MDHEN and CDR2 SYDVKM. The CDR3 is 13 residues long. Trimming shortened V by 6 bases and J by 2 bases, and 11 bases separated the two germline ends. The CDR3 DNA is TGTGCCAGCAGCGAGGGACGGACCTACGAGCAGTACTTC. Protein sequence: CASSEGRTYEQYF.

This clonotype has a count of ten or more. V and J are TRBV2 and TRBJ2-3; TRBD2 matches 11 bases. V lost 7 bases, J lost 1 base, and 1 base stayed unmatched. Germline V lookup: CDR1 SNHLY, CDR2 FYNNEI. CDR3 size: 14 residues. The CDR3 coding sequence is TGTGCCAGCAAACTAGCGGGAGGCACAGATACGCAGTATTTT. Protein sequence: CASKLAGGTDTQYF.

The chain has TRBV20-1 and TRBJ2-1; TRBD2 might be the D (6 bases). Trimming took 1 base from V and 5 from J, leaving 9 bases between them. This CDR3 has 13 residues. The germline V gene has CDR1 DFQATT and CDR2 SNEGSKA (reference sequence). Written as DNA, the CDR3 is TGCAGTGCTAGAGCCTCGGGGGACAATGAGCAGTTCTTC. Amino acids: CSARASGDNEQFF.

Many counts were recorded for this clonotype. The genes are TRBV18 and TRBJ2-3, with D possibly TRBD2 on 7 matching bases. Germline assignment: CDR1 KGHSH and CDR2 LQKENI. The CDR3 consists of 15 residues. V was clipped by 2 bases and J by 0 bases, with 9 bases between them. The CDR3 region is CASSPAGASTDTQYF. In nucleotides, the CDR3 is TGTGCCAGCTCACCAGCGGGGGCTAGCACAGATACGCAGTATTTT.

This clonotype was seen only a few times. The gene calls are TRBV29-1 and TRBJ2-1; 11 bases map to TRBD2. V shed 4 bases, J shed 9 bases, and the junction held 14 bases outside the gene matches. The CDR3 extends over 16 amino acids. Looked up from germline, CDR1 is SQVTM and CDR2 is ANQGSEA. The CDR3 sequence is CSVATRLAGGSGEQFF. Here the CDR3 DNA reads TGCAGCGTTGCCACCCGGCTAGCGGGAGGATCTGGTGAGCAGTTCTTC.

This clonotype was observed many times. The chain employs TRBV2 and TRBJ2-3, with TRBD2 matching 9 bases. Trimming at V came to 6 bases and at J to 1 base, leaving 2 bases not matched to a gene. Per germline, CDR1 SNHLY and CDR2 FYNNEI. CDR3 length equals 14 residues. The CDR3 loop reads CASRVAGGTDTQYF. CDR3 in DNA: TGTGCCAGCAGGGTAGCGGGAGGCACAGATACGCAGTATTTT. The variable domain in full, completed from reference TRBV2 and TRBJ2-3, reads EPEVTQTPSHQVTQMGQEVILRCVPISNHLYFYWYRQILGQKVEFLVSFYNNEISEKSEIFDDQFSVERPDGSNFTLKIRSTKLEDSAMYFCASRVAGGTDTQYFGPGTRLTVL.

V gene TRBV20-1 combines with J gene TRBJ2-1; 8 positions match TRBD2. The CDR3 is 19 residues long. The germline gives CDR1 DFQATT, CDR2 SNEGSKA (reference sequence). V dropped 6 bases and J dropped 0; count of bases not matched to a gene: 19. CDR3 sequence (DNA): TGCAGTGCCCCTGGTTCTCTAGCGGGCGGGTTTCTCTCCTACAATGAGCAGTTCTTC. Translating it yields CSAPGSLAGGFLSYNEQFF.

About this clonotype: This sequence may be a read error, since a much larger clone differs from it by one base. The chain employs TRBV2 and TRBJ2-5; D tentatively fits TRBD1 or TRBD2 (5 bases each). V was trimmed by 5 bases and J by 6 bases, leaving 19 bases between them. This CDR3 has 15 amino acids. The germline CDR1 and CDR2 sequences are SNHLY and FYNNEI. The CDR3 DNA is TGTGCCAGCAGTAATGACGGGATAGGGGTAAAGACCCAGTACTTC. It yields the protein CASSNDGIGVKTQYF.

This clonotype was seen ten or more times. This chain joins TRBV12-3 or TRBV12-4 and TRBJ1-2, with D maybe TRBD1 (6 bases). The CDR3 runs to 12 residues. V gave up 6 bases and J gave up 4 bases, with 9 bases separating them. The CDR3 DNA follows: TGTGCCAGCAGCCCGGGGGCCTATGGCTACACCTTC. It encodes CASSPGAYGYTF.

CDR3 region: CASSPQGTHEKLFF. The CDR3 region has the DNA TGTGCCAGCAGCCCCCAGGGGACCCATGAAAAACTGTTTTTT. The chain links TRBV6-1 to TRBJ1-4, with D perhaps matching TRBD1 (6 bases). The V end was cut by 6 bases, the J end by 6 bases, with 14 bases between. This CDR3 comprises 14 residues. The germline V gene encodes CDR1 MNHNS and CDR2 SASEGT.

This clonotype was recorded many times. This sequence joins TRBV20-1 and TRBJ2-7; 11 nucleotides agree with TRBD2. V was clipped by 3 bases and J by 3 bases; unmatched bases: 10. CDR1 is DFQATT and CDR2 is SNEGSKA in the germline V gene (reference sequence). CDR3 length: 16 amino acids. The CDR3 spells CSARWASGRSHYEQYF. The CDR3 DNA reads as TGCAGTGCTAGGTGGGCTAGCGGGAGGTCACACTACGAGCAGTACTTC.

At least ten counts were recorded for this clonotype. This chain links TRBV11-3 with TRBJ2-7, with D tentatively TRBD1 or TRBD2 (5 bases each). Germline CDR1 is SGHNT and CDR2 is YENEEA. Between the trimmed V and J ends, which lost 5 bases and 0 bases, there was a span of 17 bases. The CDR3 is made up of 16 amino acids. This CDR3 is CASSTGLPVPSYEQYF. In DNA form, the CDR3 reads TGTGCCAGCAGCACAGGACTCCCCGTCCCCTCCTACGAGCAGTACTTC.